The 13 T cell receptor beta chains below come from one sample, sequenced in a study of cytomegalovirus exposure and HLA in healthy donors. PCR primers comprised 60 Vbeta and 13 Jbeta primers. Libraries were prepared by immunoSEQ multiplex PCR; TCRdb keeps only in-frame clonotypes and omits some of them. Of fewer than 200,000 clones listed, approximately 72% were seen once; the top ten hold approximately 2.4%. The sequencing sample was made of PBMCs. The source of these receptors is a female donor in good health and CMV-seronegative.

A single count supports this clone. CDR3 sequence reads: CASSFSTGGAYGYTF. DNA for the CDR3: TGTGCCAGCAGTTTCTCGACAGGGGGGGCCTATGGCTACACCTTC. The genes are TRBV28 and TRBJ1-2; the match to TRBD1 covers 9 bases. The germline V gene has CDR1 MDHEN and CDR2 SYDVKM. V shed 3 bases, J shed 4 bases, and the junction held 6 bases outside the gene matches. This CDR3 is 15 amino acids long.

J is TRBJ2-7 and V is TRBV7-8; D is possibly TRBD1 (6 bases). Germline values: CDR1 SGHVS, CDR2 FQNEAQ. The CDR3 extends over 18 amino acids. Trimming stripped 1 base from V and 4 bases from J, with 23 bases between. CDR3 residues: CASSLGSPGWVGAYEQYF. The CDR3 nucleotides read TGTGCCAGCAGCTTAGGGTCCCCTGGATGGGTGGGGGCTTACGAGCAGTACTTC.

The genes are TRBV28 and TRBJ2-2; possibly TRBD1 for D (5 bases). The CDR3 is 13 residues long. The V gene's germline CDR1 is MDHEN and CDR2 SYDVKM. Trimming pared 8 bases from V and 7 bases from J, leaving 14 bases between. In DNA, the CDR3 is TGTGCCAGCTTCTCTGGGGCGAACGGGGAGCTGTTTTTT. Translation: CASFSGANGELFF.

The chain couples TRBV6-1 to TRBJ2-3; 7 positions agree with TRBD2. Trimming at V came to 2 bases and at J to 9 bases, leaving 5 bases not matched to a gene. The CDR3 has 13 residues. Germline CDR1 MNHNS, CDR2 SASEGT. CDR3 sequence reads: CASSERGGDTQYF. The CDR3 DNA sequence: TGTGCCAGCAGTGAAAGGGGAGGGGACACGCAGTATTTT.

The rearrangement uses TRBV28 and TRBJ1-2, with 8 bases matching TRBD1. The germline gives CDR1 MDHEN, CDR2 SYDVKM. This CDR3 region has 14 residues. V gave up 3 bases and J gave up 6 bases; unmatched junction bases: 6. The CDR3 spells CASSFADRGDGYTF. The CDR3 DNA follows: TGTGCCAGCAGTTTTGCTGACAGGGGCGATGGCTACACCTTC.

This clone occurred once. The chain recombines TRBV7-2 with TRBJ1-2, with 10 bases identical to TRBD1. Germline V CDR1 and CDR2: SGHTA, FQGNSA. The CDR3 sequence is 16 residues long. With V trimmed by 7 bases and J by 8 bases, 16 bases remained unmatched. The CDR3 sequence is CASNRQTGGNTRGYTF. The DNA for the CDR3 is TGTGCCAGCAACCGTCAGACAGGGGGCAATACTCGGGGCTACACCTTC.

This chain uses TRBV7-9 with TRBJ2-7; 7 nucleotides align to TRBD1. Germline-derived CDR1 and CDR2 are SEHNR and FQNEAQ (reference sequence). The CDR3 totals 14 residues. Trimming removed 3 bases from V and 4 bases from J; junction bases left unmatched: 6. The chain's CDR3 is CASSLGQSVYEQYF. CDR3 bases: TGTGCCAGCAGCTTGGGACAGTCGGTATACGAGCAGTACTTC.

The chain employs TRBV29-1 and TRBJ1-1, with 11 bases matching TRBD1. Germline V gene lookup returns CDR1 SQVTM and CDR2 ANQGSEA. CDR3 length equals 17 residues. V lost 6 bases to trimming and J lost 3 bases; unmatched junction nucleotides: 15. CDR3 nucleotides: TGCAGCGTCAGGGGTGGAATAAGGGACAGGGGGGACACTGAAGCTTTCTTT. This sequence encodes CSVRGGIRDRGDTEAFF.

CDR3 DNA sequence: TGTGCCAGCAGCCCCAGCTACAATGAGCAGTTCTTC. Translating gives CASSPSYNEQFF. V usage is TRBV28 and J usage is TRBJ2-1; D unresolved. The germline CDR1 and CDR2 sequences are MDHEN and SYDVKM. This CDR3 is 12 amino acids long. The germline V and J ends were trimmed by 6 bases and 3 bases, with 6 bases remaining between them.

The rearrangement links TRBV2 to TRBJ1-3, with D unresolved. The CDR3 is 15 amino acids. The V gene's germline CDR1 is SNHLY and CDR2 FYNNEI. V lost 3 bases and J 0 bases, leaving 9 bases between the germline ends. The CDR3 sequence is CASSEESLSGNTIYF. CDR3 nucleotide sequence: TGTGCCAGCAGTGAGGAGTCCCTCTCTGGAAACACCATATATTTT.

This clone was seen a few times. The rearrangement links TRBV18 to TRBJ1-1, with 8 bases matching TRBD1. V dropped 6 bases and J dropped 4; count of bases not matched to a gene: 4. The CDR3 has 13 residues. Germline CDR1 reads KGHSH; CDR2 reads LQKENI. CDR3 sequence: CASSRTGTTEAFF. In DNA, the CDR3 is TGTGCCAGCTCGCGGACAGGGACCACTGAAGCTTTCTTT. Supplemented by reference TRBV18 and TRBJ1-1, the full variable domain reads NAGVMQNPRHLVRRRGQEARLRCSPMKGHSHVYWYRQLPEEGLKFMVYLQKENIIDESGMPKERFSAEFPKEGPSILRIQQVVRGDSAAYFCASSRTGTTEAFFGQGTRLTVV.

The rearrangement uses TRBV4-3 and TRBJ1-1; 7 bases are shared with TRBD1. The CDR3 has 15 residues. With V trimmed by 4 bases and J by 7 bases, 12 bases remained unmatched. In germline, CDR1 is LGHNA, CDR2 YSLEER. CDR3: CASSPTNWGQHEAFF. The DNA of the CDR3 is TGCGCCAGCAGCCCCACTAATTGGGGACAGCATGAAGCTTTCTTT.

This clone occurred a few times. The V call is TRBV7-8, the J call TRBJ2-4; 13 nucleotides line up with TRBD2. The CDR3 runs 21 residues. With 0 bases clipped from V and 2 bases from J, the junction kept 13 bases outside the gene matches. Looked up from germline, CDR1 is SGHVS and CDR2 is FQNEAQ. The CDR3 reads CASSLAIGLAGASGSKNIQYF. DNA of the CDR3: TGTGCCAGCAGCTTAGCGATAGGACTAGCGGGAGCGAGTGGGTCCAAAAACATTCAGTACTTC.